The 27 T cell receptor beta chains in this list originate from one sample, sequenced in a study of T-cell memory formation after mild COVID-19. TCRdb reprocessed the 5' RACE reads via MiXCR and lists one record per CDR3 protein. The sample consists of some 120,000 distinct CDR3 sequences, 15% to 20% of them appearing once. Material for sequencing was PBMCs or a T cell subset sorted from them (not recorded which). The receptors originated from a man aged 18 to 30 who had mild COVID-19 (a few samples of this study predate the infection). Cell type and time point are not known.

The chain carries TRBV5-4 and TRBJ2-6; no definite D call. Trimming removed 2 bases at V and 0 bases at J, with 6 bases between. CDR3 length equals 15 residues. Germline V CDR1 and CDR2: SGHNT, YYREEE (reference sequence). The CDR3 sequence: CASSFLVSGANVLTF. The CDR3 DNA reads TGTGCCAGCAGCTTTTTGGTCTCTGGGGCCAACGTCCTGACTTTC.

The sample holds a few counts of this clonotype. Here the CDR3 DNA reads TGTGCCACCAGCCTTGGGGGGGGCTACGGCTACGAAGCTTTCTTT. Translated: CATSLGGGYGYEAFF. The rearrangement links TRBV15 to TRBJ1-1, with a tentative D call TRBD1 (6 bases). The CDR3 extends over 15 amino acids. Germline assignment: CDR1 LNHNV and CDR2 YYDKDF (reference sequence). Deletions cut 5 bases from V and 8 bases from J, with 21 bases between.

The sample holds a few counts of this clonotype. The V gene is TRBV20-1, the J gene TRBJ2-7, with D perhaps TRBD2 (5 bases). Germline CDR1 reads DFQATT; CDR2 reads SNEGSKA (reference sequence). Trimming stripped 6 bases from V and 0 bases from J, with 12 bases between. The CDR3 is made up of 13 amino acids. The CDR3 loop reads CSAQRTSSYEQYV. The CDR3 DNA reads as TGCAGTGCCCAGCGGACGAGCTCCTACGAGCAGTACGTC.

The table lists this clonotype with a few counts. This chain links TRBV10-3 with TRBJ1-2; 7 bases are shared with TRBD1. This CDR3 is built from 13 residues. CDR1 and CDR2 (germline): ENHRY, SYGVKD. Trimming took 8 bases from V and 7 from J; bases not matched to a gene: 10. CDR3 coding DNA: TGTGCCATCGCGAGGACAGGAGAGGTTGGCTACACCTTC. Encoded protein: CAIARTGEVGYTF.

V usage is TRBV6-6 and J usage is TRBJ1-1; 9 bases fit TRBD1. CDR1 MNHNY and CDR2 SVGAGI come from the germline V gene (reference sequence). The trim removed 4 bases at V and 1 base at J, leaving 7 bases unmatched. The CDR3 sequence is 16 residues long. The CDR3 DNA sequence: TGTGCCAGCAGTTCTGGACAGGGGCGAAAGAACACTGAAGCTTTCTTT. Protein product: CASSSGQGRKNTEAFF.

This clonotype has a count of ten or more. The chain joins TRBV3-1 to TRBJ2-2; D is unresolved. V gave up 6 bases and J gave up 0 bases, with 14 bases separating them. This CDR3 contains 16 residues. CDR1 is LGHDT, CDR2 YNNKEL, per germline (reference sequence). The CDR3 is CASSPTVSTNTGELFF. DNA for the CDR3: TGTGCCAGCAGTCCGACCGTGTCCACGAACACCGGGGAGCTGTTTTTT.

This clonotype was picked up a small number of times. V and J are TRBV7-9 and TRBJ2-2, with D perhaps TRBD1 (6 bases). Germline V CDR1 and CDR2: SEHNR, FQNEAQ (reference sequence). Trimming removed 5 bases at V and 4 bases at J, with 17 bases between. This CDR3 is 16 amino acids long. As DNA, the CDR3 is TGTGCCAGCAGCACCGCCTATCAGGGGCGCACCGGGGAGCTGTTTTTT. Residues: CASSTAYQGRTGELFF.

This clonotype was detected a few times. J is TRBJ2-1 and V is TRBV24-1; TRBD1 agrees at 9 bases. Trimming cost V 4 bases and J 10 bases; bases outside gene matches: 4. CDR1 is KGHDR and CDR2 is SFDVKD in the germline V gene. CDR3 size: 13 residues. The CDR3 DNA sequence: TGTGCCACCAGTGACAGGGGGACAGGGGAGCAGTTCTTC. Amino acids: CATSDRGTGEQFF.

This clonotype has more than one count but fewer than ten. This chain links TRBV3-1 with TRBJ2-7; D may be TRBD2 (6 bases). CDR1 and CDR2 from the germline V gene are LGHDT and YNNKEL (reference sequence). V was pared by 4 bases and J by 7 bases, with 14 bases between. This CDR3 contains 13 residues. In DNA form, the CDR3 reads TGTGCCAGCAGCCCAGGATTCGGGAGAGAGCAGTACTTC. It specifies CASSPGFGREQYF.

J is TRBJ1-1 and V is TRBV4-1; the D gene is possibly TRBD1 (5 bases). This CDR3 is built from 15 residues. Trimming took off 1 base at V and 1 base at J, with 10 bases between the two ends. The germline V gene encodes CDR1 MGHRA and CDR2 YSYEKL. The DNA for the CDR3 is TGCGCCAGCAGCCAAGGGGCAGGGTGGAACACTGAAGCTTTCTTT. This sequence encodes CASSQGAGWNTEAFF.

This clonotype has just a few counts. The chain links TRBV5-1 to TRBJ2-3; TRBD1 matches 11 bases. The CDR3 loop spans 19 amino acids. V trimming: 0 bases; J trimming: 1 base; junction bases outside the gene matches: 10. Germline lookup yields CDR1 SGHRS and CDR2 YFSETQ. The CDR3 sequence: CASSLARTGGAAGTDTQYF. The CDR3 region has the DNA TGCGCCAGCAGCTTGGCGAGGACAGGGGGCGCTGCGGGCACAGATACGCAGTATTTT. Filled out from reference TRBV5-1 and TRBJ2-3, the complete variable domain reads KAGVTQTPRYLIKTRGQQVTLSCSPISGHRSVSWYQQTPGQGLQFLFEYFSETQRNKGNFPGRFSGRQFSNSRSEMNVSTLELGDSALYLCASSLARTGGAAGTDTQYFGPGTRLTVL.

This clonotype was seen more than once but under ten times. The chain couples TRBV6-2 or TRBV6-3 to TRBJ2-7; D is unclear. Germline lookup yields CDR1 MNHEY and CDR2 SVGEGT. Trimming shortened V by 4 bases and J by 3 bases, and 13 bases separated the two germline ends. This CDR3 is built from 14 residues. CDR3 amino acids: CASSSPREYYEQYV. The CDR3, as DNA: TGTGCCAGCAGTTCCCCCAGAGAGTACTACGAGCAGTACGTC.

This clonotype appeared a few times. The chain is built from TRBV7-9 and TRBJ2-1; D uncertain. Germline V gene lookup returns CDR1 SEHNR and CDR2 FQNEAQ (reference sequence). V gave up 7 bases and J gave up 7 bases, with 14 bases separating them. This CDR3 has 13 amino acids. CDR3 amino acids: CASNRLVTNEQFF. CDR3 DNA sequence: TGTGCCAGCAATAGATTGGTCACGAATGAGCAGTTCTTC.

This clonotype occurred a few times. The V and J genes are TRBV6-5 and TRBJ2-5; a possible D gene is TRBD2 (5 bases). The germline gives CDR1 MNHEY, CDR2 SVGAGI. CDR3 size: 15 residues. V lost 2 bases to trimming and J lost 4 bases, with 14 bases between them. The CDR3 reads CASSYRESSGETQYF. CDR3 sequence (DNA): TGTGCCAGCAGTTACAGGGAGTCGTCGGGAGAGACCCAGTACTTC.

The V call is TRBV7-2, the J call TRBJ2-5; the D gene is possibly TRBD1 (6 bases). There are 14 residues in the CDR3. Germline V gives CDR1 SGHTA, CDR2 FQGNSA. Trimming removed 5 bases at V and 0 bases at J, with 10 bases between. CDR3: CASSPDRHQETQYF. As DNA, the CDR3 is TGTGCCAGCAGCCCCGACAGGCACCAAGAGACCCAGTACTTC. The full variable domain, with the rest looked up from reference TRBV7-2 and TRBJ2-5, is GAGVSQSPSNKVTEKGKDVELRCDPISGHTALYWYRQSLGQGLEFLIYFQGNSAPDKSGLPSDRFSAERTGGSVSTLTIQRTQQEDSAVYLCASSPDRHQETQYFGPGTRLLVL.

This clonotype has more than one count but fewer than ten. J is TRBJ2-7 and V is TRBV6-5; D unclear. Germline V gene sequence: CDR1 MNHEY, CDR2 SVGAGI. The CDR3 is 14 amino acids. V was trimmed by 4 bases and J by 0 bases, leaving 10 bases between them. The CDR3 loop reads CASSSRSSSYEQYF. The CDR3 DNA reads TGTGCCAGCAGTTCCAGGAGTAGCTCCTACGAGCAGTACTTC.

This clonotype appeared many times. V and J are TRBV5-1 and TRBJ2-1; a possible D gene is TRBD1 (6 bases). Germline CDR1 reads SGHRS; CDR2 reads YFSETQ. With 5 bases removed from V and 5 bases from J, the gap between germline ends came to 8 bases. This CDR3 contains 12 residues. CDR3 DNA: TGCGCCAGCAGGGACAGCGACAATGAGCAGTTCTTC. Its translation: CASRDSDNEQFF.

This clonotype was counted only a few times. The DNA of the CDR3 is TGTGCCACCAGTGCCGTAGGGACCGGGACAGGGGGAATCTACGAGCAGTACGTC. It yields the protein CATSAVGTGTGGIYEQYV. This chain uses TRBV24-1 with TRBJ2-7; 11 bases are shared with TRBD1. V gave up 5 bases and J gave up 3 bases; unmatched junction bases: 14. This CDR3 is 18 amino acids long. The germline V gene encodes CDR1 KGHDR and CDR2 SFDVKD.

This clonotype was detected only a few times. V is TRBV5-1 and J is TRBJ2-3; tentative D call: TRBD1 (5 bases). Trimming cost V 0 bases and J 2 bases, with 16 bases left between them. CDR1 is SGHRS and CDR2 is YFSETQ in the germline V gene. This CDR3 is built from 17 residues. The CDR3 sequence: CASSLELDSGNTDTQYF. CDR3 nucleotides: TGCGCCAGCAGCTTGGAGTTAGATTCAGGGAACACAGATACGCAGTATTTT. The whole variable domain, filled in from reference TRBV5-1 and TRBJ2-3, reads KAGVTQTPRYLIKTRGQQVTLSCSPISGHRSVSWYQQTPGQGLQFLFEYFSETQRNKGNFPGRFSGRQFSNSRSEMNVSTLELGDSALYLCASSLELDSGNTDTQYFGPGTRLTVL.

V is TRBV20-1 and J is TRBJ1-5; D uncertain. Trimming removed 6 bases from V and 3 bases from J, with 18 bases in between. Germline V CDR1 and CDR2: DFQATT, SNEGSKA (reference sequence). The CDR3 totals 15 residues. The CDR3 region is CSAPVAGVSNQPQHF. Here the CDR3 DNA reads TGCAGTGCCCCAGTTGCCGGAGTGTCCAATCAGCCCCAGCATTTT.

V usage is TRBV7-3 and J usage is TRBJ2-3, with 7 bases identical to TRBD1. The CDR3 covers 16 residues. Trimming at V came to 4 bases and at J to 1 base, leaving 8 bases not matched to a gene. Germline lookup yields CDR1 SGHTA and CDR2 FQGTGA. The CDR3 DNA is TGTGCCAGCAGCTCTCGGAAAACAGGGGGCACAGATACGCAGTATTTT. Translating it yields CASSSRKTGGTDTQYF.

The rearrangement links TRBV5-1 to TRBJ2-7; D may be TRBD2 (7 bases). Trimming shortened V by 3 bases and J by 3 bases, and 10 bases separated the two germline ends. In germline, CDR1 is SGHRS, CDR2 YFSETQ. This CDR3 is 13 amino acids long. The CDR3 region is CASSWGGLYEQYF. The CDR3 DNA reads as TGCGCCAGCAGCTGGGGGGGCCTCTACGAGCAGTACTTC.

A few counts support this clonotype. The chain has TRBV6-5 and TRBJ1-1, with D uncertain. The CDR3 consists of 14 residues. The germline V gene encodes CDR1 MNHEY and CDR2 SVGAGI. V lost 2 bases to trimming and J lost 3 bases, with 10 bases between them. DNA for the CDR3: TGTGCCAGCAGTTACGTGAGCGGGGACACTGAAGCTTTCTTT. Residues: CASSYVSGDTEAFF.

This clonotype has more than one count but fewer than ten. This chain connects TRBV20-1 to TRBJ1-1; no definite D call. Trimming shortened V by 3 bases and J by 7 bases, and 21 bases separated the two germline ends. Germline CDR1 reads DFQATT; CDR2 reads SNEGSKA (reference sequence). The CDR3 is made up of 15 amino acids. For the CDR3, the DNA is TGCAGTGCTAGGATGACACCGCCTAGCCGCTTTGAAGCTTTCTTT. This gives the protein CSARMTPPSRFEAFF.

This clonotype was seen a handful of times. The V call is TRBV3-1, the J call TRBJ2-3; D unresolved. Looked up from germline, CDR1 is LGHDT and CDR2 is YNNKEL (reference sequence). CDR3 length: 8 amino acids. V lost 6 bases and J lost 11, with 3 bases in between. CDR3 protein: CASREQYF. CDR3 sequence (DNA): TGTGCCAGCAGGGAGCAGTATTTT.

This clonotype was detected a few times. CDR3 nucleotide sequence: TGTGCCACCAGTGATCGAGGACAGGGGACCGGGGAGCTGTTTTTT. This encodes CATSDRGQGTGELFF. This chain links TRBV24-1 with TRBJ2-2, with 9 bases that match TRBD1. V lost 3 bases to trimming and J lost 5 bases; unmatched junction nucleotides: 3. This CDR3 spans 15 amino acids. In germline, CDR1 is KGHDR, CDR2 SFDVKD.

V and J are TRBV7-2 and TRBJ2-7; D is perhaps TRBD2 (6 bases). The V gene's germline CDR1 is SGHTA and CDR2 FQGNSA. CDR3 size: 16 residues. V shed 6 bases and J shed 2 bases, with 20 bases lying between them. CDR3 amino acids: CASRLTRRGLAYEQYV. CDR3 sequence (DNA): TGTGCCAGCAGATTAACGAGAAGGGGACTCGCCTACGAGCAGTACGTC.